This entry describes one T cell receptor (beta chain). Its antigen is still unknown. These data come from a study of lymphopenia after photon versus proton radiotherapy. The method was immunoSEQ multiplex PCR; TCRdb's version includes in-frame clones alone and lacks a portion of them. The data hold 15,000 to 20,000 clones, with around 86% observed a single time. CDR1 MNHNS and CDR2 SASEGT come from the germline V gene. The CDR3 is 14 residues long. V lost 5 bases to trimming and J lost 6 bases, with 16 bases between them. Findings and limits, study-wide: Only patients who died were analyzed for survival; proton advantage is unproven. In patients who died, overall survival fell as post-nadir TCR diversity dropped more. Relative stability marked proton patients; photon patients lost diversity and naive cells. Post-nadir diversity loss with photons came from oligoclonal expansion, particularly CD8+ Temra cells.

Here the sequenced sample was peripheral blood, taken from a patient treated with proton-based radiotherapy. This clonotype was obtained from a man between 65 and 79 years old with pancreatic cancer. The chain has TRBV6-1 and TRBJ1-2; D is unresolved. The chain's CDR3 is CASSSTPGLDGYTF. In nucleotides, the CDR3 is TGTGCCAGCAGTTCCACACCAGGACTAGATGGCTACACCTTC.